This T cell receptor (beta chain) is drawn from a study of cytomegalovirus exposure and HLA in healthy donors. For the study at large: Earlier results showed roughly 110 million unique TCR beta sequences derived from approximately 180 million T cells. The study's findings and limits: Several top significant clusters appeared, in a later analysis, to be linked to common viral pathogens.

The V gene end was trimmed by 3 bases and the J gene end by 4 bases; junction bases not matched to a gene: 10. The CDR3 consists of 16 residues. Germline lookup yields CDR1 SGHRS and CDR2 YFSETQ. For this clone: What it binds is unknown.

60 Vbeta and 13 Jbeta primers were used in PCR. The protocol was immunoSEQ multiplex PCR, while the TCRdb copy is restricted to in-frame clones and leaves out a portion. The table lists tens of thousands of clones. Sample: PBMCs. This TCR was sampled from a male donor in good health and CMV-seropositive. The V call is TRBV5-1, the J call TRBJ2-3; 8 bases are a match to TRBD2. Here the CDR3 reads CASSSSPAGGADTQYF. CDR3 in DNA: TGCGCCAGCAGCTCCTCGCCCGCGGGAGGAGCAGATACGCAGTATTTT.